This TCR beta chain appears in the sequencing data of a study of blood T cell repertoires in COVID-19. For the study at large: Samples taken during acute and convalescent COVID-19 were collected in the United States, Italy and Spain. Nucleic acid was either cDNA or gDNA, and it came from T cells, B-cell-depleted T cells, or PBMCs.

The CDR3 is made up of 12 amino acids. V was pared by 1 base and J by 6 bases, with 2 bases between. The germline V gene encodes CDR1 KGHDR and CDR2 SFDVKD. Original processing methods: Counts of nucleated cells, estimated from reference gene primer amplification, were obtained. Generated by immunoSEQ multiplex PCR, the TCRdb table keeps only in-frame clones and is missing some. V and J calls and clone size are those listed in that table; D and trimming were worked out from the DNA. This table holds over 250,000 clones, around four fifths found once. The sequence derives from a woman between 50 and 59 years old who had recovered from COVID-19. The material sequenced was peripheral blood. The V and J genes are TRBV24-1 and TRBJ2-2; D gene unclear. The CDR3 loop is CATSDFSGELFF. CDR3 in DNA: TGTGCCACCAGTGATTTCTCCGGGGAGCTGTTTTTT.